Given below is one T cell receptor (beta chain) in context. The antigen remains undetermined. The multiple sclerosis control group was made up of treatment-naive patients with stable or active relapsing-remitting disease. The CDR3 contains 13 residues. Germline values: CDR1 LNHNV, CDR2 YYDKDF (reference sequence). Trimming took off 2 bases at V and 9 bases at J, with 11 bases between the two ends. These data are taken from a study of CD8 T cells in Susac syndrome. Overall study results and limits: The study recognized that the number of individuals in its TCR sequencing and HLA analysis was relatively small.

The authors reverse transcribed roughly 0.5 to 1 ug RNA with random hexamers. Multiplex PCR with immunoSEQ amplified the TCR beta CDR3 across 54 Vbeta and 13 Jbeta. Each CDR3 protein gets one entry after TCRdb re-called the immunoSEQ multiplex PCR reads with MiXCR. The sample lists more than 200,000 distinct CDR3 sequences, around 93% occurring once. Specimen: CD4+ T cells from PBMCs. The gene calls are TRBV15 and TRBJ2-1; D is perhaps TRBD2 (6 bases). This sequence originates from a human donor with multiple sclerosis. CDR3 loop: CATSRRLGGEQFF. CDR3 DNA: TGTGCCACCAGCAGACGACTAGGTGGTGAGCAGTTCTTC.